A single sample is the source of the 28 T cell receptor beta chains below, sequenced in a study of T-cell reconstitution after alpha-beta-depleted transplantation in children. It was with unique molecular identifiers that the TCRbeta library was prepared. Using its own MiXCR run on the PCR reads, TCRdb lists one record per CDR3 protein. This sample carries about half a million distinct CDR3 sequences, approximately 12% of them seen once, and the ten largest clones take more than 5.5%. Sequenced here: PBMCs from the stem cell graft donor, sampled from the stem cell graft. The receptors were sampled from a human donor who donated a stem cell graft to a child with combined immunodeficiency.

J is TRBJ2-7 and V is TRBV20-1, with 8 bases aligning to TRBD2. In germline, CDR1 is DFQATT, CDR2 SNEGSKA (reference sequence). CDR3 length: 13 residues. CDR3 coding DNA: TGCAGCGCAACGGGAGGGCCTTTCCTCGAGCAGTACTTC. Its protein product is CSATGGPFLEQYF.

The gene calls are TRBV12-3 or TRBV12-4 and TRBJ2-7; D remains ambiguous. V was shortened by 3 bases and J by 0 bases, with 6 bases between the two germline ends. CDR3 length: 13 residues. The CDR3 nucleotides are TGTGCCAGCAGTTTTACTACCTCCTACGAGCAGTACTTC. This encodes CASSFTTSYEQYF.

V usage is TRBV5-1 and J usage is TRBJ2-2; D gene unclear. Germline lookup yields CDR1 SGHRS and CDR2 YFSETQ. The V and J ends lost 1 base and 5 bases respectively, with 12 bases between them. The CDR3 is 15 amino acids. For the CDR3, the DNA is TGCGCCAGCAGCTTGACCGAGCAAGGGACCGGGGAGCTGTTTTTT. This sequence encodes CASSLTEQGTGELFF. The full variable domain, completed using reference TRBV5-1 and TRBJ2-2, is KAGVTQTPRYLIKTRGQQVTLSCSPISGHRSVSWYQQTPGQGLQFLFEYFSETQRNKGNFPGRFSGRQFSNSRSEMNVSTLELGDSALYLCASSLTEQGTGELFFGEGSRLTVL.

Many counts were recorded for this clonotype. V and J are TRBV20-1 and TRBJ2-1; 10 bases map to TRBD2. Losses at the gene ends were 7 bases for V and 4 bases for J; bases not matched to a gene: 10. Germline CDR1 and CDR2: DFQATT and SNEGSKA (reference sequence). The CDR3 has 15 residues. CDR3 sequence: CSGAPEAGGYNEQFF. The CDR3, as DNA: TGCAGTGGGGCCCCCGAAGCGGGAGGGTACAATGAGCAGTTCTTC.

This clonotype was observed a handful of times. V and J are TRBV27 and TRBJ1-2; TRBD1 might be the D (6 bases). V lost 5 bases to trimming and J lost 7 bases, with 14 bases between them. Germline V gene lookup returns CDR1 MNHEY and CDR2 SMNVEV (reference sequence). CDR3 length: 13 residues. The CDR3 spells CASSQQGYFGYTF. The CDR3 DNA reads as TGTGCCAGCAGTCAACAGGGTTATTTTGGCTACACCTTC.

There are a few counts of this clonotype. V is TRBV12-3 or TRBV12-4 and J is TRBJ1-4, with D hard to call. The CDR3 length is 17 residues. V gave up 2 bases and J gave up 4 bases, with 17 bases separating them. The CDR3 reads CASSLIRGGGLNEKLFF. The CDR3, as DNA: TGTGCCAGCAGTTTAATCCGAGGTGGCGGCCTTAATGAAAAACTGTTTTTT.

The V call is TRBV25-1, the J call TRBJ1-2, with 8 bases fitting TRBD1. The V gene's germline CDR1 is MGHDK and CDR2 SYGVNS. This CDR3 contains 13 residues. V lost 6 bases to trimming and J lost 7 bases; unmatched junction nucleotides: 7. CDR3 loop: CASRSDRASGYTF. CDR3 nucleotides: TGTGCCAGCAGATCGGACAGGGCCTCTGGCTACACCTTC.

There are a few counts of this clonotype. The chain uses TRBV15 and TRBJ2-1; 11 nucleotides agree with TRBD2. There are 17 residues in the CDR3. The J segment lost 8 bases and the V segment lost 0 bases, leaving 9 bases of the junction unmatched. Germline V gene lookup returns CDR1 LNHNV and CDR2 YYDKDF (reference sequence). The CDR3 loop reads CATSREFRLAGGYEQFF. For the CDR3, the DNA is TGTGCCACCAGCAGAGAGTTTAGGCTAGCGGGAGGATATGAGCAGTTCTTC.

Here the CDR3 DNA reads TGTGCCAGCAGCCAAGTTGGACAGCTAAACTATGGCTACACCTTC. It specifies CASSQVGQLNYGYTF. J is TRBJ1-2 and V is TRBV3-1, with D possibly being TRBD1 (6 bases). The length of the CDR3 is 15 residues. CDR1 LGHDT and CDR2 YNNKEL come from the germline V gene (reference sequence). V gave up 1 base and J gave up 2 bases, with 11 bases separating them.

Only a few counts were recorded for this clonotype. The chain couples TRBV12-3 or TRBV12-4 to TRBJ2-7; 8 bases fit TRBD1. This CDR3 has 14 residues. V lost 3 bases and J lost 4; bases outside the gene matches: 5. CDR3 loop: CASSLDREPYEQYF. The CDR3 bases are TGTGCCAGCAGTTTGGACAGGGAGCCGTACGAGCAGTACTTC.

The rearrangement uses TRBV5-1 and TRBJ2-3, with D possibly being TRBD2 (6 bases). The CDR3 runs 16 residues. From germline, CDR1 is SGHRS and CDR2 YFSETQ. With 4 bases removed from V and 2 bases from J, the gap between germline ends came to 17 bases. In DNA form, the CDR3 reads TGCGCCAGCAGCACGGGAGCAGGGCCAGACACAGATACGCAGTATTTT. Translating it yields CASSTGAGPDTDTQYF.

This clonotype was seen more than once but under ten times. DNA for the CDR3: TGCAGTGCTAGAGGTCTAGCGGGAGAATGGAATGAGCAGTTCTTC. Its protein product is CSARGLAGEWNEQFF. The chain recombines TRBV20-1 with TRBJ2-1, with TRBD2 matching 10 bases. CDR1 is DFQATT, CDR2 SNEGSKA, per germline (reference sequence). This CDR3 is built from 15 residues. With 1 base clipped from V and 7 bases from J, the junction kept 7 bases outside the gene matches.

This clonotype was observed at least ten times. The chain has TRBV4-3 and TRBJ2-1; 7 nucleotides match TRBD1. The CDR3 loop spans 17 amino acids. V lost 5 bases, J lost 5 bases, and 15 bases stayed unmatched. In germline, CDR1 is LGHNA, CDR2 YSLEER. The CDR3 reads CASSARGVGQPNNEQFF. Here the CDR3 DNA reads TGCGCCAGCAGCGCGAGAGGCGTGGGACAGCCCAACAATGAGCAGTTCTTC.

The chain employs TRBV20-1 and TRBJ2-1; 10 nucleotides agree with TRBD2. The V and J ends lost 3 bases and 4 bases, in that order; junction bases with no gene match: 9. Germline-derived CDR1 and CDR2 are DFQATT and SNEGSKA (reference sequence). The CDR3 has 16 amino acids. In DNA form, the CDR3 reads TGCAGTGCTAGTCCCAGCGGGGGGGCAGTATACAATGAGCAGTTCTTC. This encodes CSASPSGGAVYNEQFF.

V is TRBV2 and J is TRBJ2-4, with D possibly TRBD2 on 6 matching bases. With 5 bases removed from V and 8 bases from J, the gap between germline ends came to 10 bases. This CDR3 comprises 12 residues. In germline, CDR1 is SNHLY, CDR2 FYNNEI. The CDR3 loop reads CASSSDYHIQYF. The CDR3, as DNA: TGTGCCAGCAGTTCGGACTACCACATTCAGTACTTC.

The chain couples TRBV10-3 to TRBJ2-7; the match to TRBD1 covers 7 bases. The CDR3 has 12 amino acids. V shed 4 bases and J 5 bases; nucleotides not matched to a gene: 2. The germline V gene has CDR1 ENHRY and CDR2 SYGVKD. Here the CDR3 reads CAISGQGDEQYF. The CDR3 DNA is TGTGCCATCAGTGGACAGGGAGACGAGCAGTACTTC.

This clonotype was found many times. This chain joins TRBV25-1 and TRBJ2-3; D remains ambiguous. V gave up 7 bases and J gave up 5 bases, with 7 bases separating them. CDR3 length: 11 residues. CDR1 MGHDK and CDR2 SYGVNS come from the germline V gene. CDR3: CASIGLDTQYF. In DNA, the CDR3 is TGTGCCAGCATCGGATTAGATACGCAGTATTTT.

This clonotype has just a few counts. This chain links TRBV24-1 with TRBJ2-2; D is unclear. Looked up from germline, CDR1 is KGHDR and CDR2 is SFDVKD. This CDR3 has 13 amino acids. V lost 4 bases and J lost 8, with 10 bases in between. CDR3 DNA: TGTGCCACCAGTGACCCGACCGCGGGGGAGCTGTTTTTT. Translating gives CATSDPTAGELFF.

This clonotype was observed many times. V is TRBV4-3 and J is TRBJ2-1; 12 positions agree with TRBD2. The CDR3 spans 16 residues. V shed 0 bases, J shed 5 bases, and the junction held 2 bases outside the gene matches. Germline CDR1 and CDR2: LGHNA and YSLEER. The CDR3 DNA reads TGCGCCAGCAGCCAAGAACCTAGCGGGAGGGACAATGAGCAGTTCTTC. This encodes CASSQEPSGRDNEQFF.

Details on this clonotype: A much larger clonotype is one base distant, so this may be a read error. CDR3 protein: CSAGHAVNSYYEQFF. CDR3 in DNA: TGCAGTGCTGGCCACGCCGTCAACTCCTACTATGAGCAGTTCTTC. The chain couples TRBV20-1 to TRBJ2-1; D is unclear. This CDR3 region has 15 residues. The germline V gene encodes CDR1 DFQATT and CDR2 SNEGSKA (reference sequence).

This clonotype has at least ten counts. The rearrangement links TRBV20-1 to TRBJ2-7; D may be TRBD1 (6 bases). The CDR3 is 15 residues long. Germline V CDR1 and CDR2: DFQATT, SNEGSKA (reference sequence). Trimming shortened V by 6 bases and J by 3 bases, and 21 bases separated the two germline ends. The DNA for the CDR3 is TGCAGTGCCACCAGTGGGGCAGGGGTCAACTACGAGCAGTACTTC. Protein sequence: CSATSGAGVNYEQYF.

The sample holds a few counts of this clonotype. CDR3 nucleotides: TGTGCCAGCAGCCAAGCCCAGGGGGGGAGCACCGGGGAGCTGTTTTTT. Encoded protein: CASSQAQGGSTGELFF. This chain connects TRBV3-1 to TRBJ2-2; tentatively, D is TRBD1 or TRBD2 (7 bases each). V lost 1 base and J 4 bases, leaving 13 bases between the germline ends. This CDR3 comprises 16 residues. Germline V lookup: CDR1 LGHDT, CDR2 YNNKEL (reference sequence).

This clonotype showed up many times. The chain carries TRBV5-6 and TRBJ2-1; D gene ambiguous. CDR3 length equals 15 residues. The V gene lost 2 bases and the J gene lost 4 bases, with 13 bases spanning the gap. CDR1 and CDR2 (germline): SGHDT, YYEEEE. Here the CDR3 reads CASSFPPGGYNEQFF. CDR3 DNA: TGTGCCAGCAGCTTCCCACCCGGCGGTTACAATGAGCAGTTCTTC.

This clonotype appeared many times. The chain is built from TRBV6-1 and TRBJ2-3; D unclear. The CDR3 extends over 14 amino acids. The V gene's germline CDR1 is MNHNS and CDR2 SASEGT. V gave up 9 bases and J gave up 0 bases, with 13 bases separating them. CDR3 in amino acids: CASKGPFSTDTQYF. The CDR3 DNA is TGTGCCAGTAAAGGGCCGTTTAGCACAGATACGCAGTATTTT.

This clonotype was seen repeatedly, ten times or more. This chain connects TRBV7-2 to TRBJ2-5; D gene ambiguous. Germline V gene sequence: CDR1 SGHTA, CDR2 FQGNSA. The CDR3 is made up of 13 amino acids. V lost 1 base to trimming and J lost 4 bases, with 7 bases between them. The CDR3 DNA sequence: TGTGCCAGCAGCTTAGTGCGTCGAGAGACCCAGTACTTC. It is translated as CASSLVRRETQYF.

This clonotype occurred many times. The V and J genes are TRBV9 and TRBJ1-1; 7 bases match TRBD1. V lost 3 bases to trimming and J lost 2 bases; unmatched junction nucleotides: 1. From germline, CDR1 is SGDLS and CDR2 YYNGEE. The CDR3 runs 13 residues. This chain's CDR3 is CASSAGGNTEAFF. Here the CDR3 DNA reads TGTGCCAGCAGCGCAGGGGGTAACACTGAAGCTTTCTTT.

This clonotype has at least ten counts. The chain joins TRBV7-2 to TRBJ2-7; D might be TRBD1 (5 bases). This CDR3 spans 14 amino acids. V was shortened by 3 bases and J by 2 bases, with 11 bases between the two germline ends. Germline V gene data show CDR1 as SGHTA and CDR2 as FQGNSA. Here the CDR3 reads CASSFWGPTYEQYF. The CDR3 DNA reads TGTGCCAGCAGCTTTTGGGGCCCTACCTACGAGCAGTACTTC.

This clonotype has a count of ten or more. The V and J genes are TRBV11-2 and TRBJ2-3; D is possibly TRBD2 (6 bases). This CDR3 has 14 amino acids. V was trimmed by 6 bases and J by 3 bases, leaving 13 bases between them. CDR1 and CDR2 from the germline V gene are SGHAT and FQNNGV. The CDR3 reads CASRPGGFTDTQYF. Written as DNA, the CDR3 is TGTGCCAGCAGACCTGGGGGGTTTACAGATACGCAGTATTTT.